One sample yielded the 19 T cell receptor beta chains listed below, sequenced in a study of T-cell memory formation after mild COVID-19. TCRdb ran MiXCR on the 5' RACE reads and lists one entry per CDR3 protein. The profile shows 80,000 to 130,000 distinct CDR3 sequences, around 10% of them singletons. Sequencing used PBMCs or a T cell subset sorted from them (not recorded which). The receptors shown here come from a man younger than 35 who had mild COVID-19 (a few samples of this study predate the infection). Cell type and time point are not known.

This clonotype appeared a few times. The gene calls are TRBV6-5 and TRBJ1-5; a weak D match, TRBD1 (5 bases). The CDR3 covers 17 residues. Germline V gene lookup returns CDR1 MNHEY and CDR2 SVGAGI. V was shortened by 6 bases and J by 2 bases, with 20 bases between the two germline ends. Here the CDR3 DNA reads TGTGCCAGCAGCCGGTCTCGCGCAGGGCTGGGCAATCAGCCCCAGCATTTT. As protein: CASSRSRAGLGNQPQHF.

The rearrangement links TRBV29-1 to TRBJ2-5, with D possibly matching TRBD2 (5 bases). This CDR3 has 13 amino acids. Per the germline V gene, CDR1 is SQVTM and CDR2 is ANQGSEA. Trimming took 0 bases from V and 5 from J, leaving 10 bases between them. CDR3 DNA sequence: TGCAGCGTTGAAGATCGAGGGCTCGAGACCCAGTACTTC. This codes for CSVEDRGLETQYF.

V and J are TRBV6-5 and TRBJ1-4; D remains unclear. The CDR3 spans 15 residues. Germline CDR1 is MNHEY and CDR2 is SVGAGI. With 7 bases removed from V and 0 bases from J, the gap between germline ends came to 12 bases. The DNA for the CDR3 is TGTGCCAGCACCAGCAGTGAAGCAACTAATGAAAAACTGTTTTTT. It is translated as CASTSSEATNEKLFF.

This clonotype was seen repeatedly, ten times or more. This chain joins TRBV29-1 and TRBJ2-5, with 8 bases fitting TRBD1. The germline CDR1 and CDR2 sequences are SQVTM and ANQGSEA. Trimming removed 6 bases from V and 1 base from J; junction bases left unmatched: 7. The CDR3 extends over 14 amino acids. The CDR3 reads CSVPGGVLQETQYF. The CDR3 bases are TGCAGCGTCCCAGGGGGCGTACTCCAAGAGACCCAGTACTTC.

V is TRBV6-5 and J is TRBJ2-1, with 9 bases lining up with TRBD2. Looked up from germline, CDR1 is MNHEY and CDR2 is SVGAGI. The CDR3 is made up of 16 amino acids. With 0 bases clipped from V and 8 bases from J, the junction kept 8 bases outside the gene matches. This CDR3 is CASSYSIRGGADEQFF. The CDR3 DNA is TGTGCCAGCAGTTACTCGATTCGCGGGGGGGCAGATGAGCAGTTCTTC.

This clonotype was observed a handful of times. V and J are TRBV24-1 and TRBJ1-5; no firm D call. CDR1 and CDR2 (germline): KGHDR, SFDVKD. The CDR3 is made up of 13 amino acids. The V end was cut by 7 bases, the J end by 6 bases, with 12 bases between. This CDR3 is CATSPSGFQPQHF. The CDR3 region has the DNA TGTGCCACCAGCCCCTCAGGTTTTCAGCCCCAGCATTTT.

This clonotype was recorded many times. The chain joins TRBV4-1 to TRBJ2-7; D is perhaps TRBD2 (5 bases). Germline CDR1 is MGHRA and CDR2 is YSYEKL. Trimming removed 0 bases at V and 3 bases at J, with 12 bases between. The CDR3 extends over 15 amino acids. CDR3 DNA sequence: TGCGCCAGCAGCCAAGAATTGCGGGTGGGCTACGAGCAGTACTTC. It specifies CASSQELRVGYEQYF.

This chain uses TRBV20-1 with TRBJ2-1; D is possibly TRBD1 or TRBD2 (6 bases each). Per the germline V gene, CDR1 is DFQATT and CDR2 is SNEGSKA (reference sequence). The CDR3 covers 12 residues. The CDR3 coding sequence is TGCAGCCCGAGAAGGGGGGACAATGAGCAGTTCTTC. It is translated as CSPRRGDNEQFF.

The chain has TRBV12-3 or TRBV12-4 and TRBJ2-5, with D possibly TRBD1 on 6 matching bases. The V end lost 5 bases, the J end lost 4 bases, and 17 bases lay between the germline ends. The CDR3 has 15 residues. The CDR3 spells CASSPITGWRETQYF. The CDR3 DNA reads as TGTGCCAGCAGTCCTATAACAGGGTGGCGAGAGACCCAGTACTTC.

The V gene is TRBV4-1, the J gene TRBJ1-1; 7 bases line up with TRBD1. The CDR3 is made up of 16 amino acids. V gave up 4 bases and J gave up 3 bases; unmatched junction bases: 11. Germline CDR1 and CDR2: MGHRA and YSYEKL. CDR3 nucleotides: TGCGCCAGCAGCCCGACCCCGGGACAGCTCGACACTGAAGCTTTCTTT. Its translation: CASSPTPGQLDTEAFF.

This clonotype was observed a handful of times. The V and J genes are TRBV4-3 and TRBJ1-1, with D hard to call. The V and J ends lost 7 bases and 2 bases respectively, with 17 bases between them. Germline CDR1 and CDR2: LGHNA and YSLEER. This CDR3 is 15 amino acids long. CDR3 in DNA: TGCGCCAGCAAGGGAAGGGTGTGGGAAAACACTGAAGCTTTCTTT. Protein product: CASKGRVWENTEAFF.

This clonotype was detected a few times. The chain links TRBV5-6 to TRBJ2-5; 11 nucleotides align to TRBD2. Germline CDR1 and CDR2: SGHDT and YYEEEE. There are 16 residues in the CDR3. Trimming removed 3 bases from V and 1 base from J; junction bases left unmatched: 5. The CDR3 DNA reads TGTGCCAGCAGCTCTTTAGCGGGGGGGACCCAAGAGACCCAGTACTTC. It translates to CASSSLAGGTQETQYF.

The chain carries TRBV9 and TRBJ2-3; TRBD2 matches at 10 bases. Per germline, CDR1 SGDLS and CDR2 YYNGEE. This CDR3 contains 15 residues. The V segment lost 1 base and the J segment 3 bases; nucleotides outside the gene matches: 2. CDR3 in amino acids: CASSVLAGGTDTQYF. DNA for the CDR3: TGTGCCAGCAGCGTATTAGCGGGGGGAACAGATACGCAGTATTTT. Supplemented by reference TRBV9 and TRBJ2-3, the full variable domain reads DSGVTQTPKHLITATGQRVTLRCSPRSGDLSVYWYQQSLDQGLQFLIQYYNGEERAKGNILERFSAQQFPDLHSELNLSSLELGDSALYFCASSVLAGGTDTQYFGPGTRLTVL.

V usage is TRBV12-3 or TRBV12-4 and J usage is TRBJ2-7; D is perhaps TRBD2 (7 bases). The CDR3 is 15 amino acids. V was cut by 6 bases and J by 3 bases, with 18 bases left in between. The CDR3 here is CASSPTGRGHYEQYF. CDR3 in DNA: TGTGCCAGCAGCCCAACCGGGCGGGGGCACTACGAGCAGTACTTC.

This sequence joins TRBV29-1 and TRBJ2-1; TRBD2 matches at 12 bases. This CDR3 has 13 amino acids. Trimming took 5 bases from V and 6 from J; bases not matched to a gene: 2. The germline gives CDR1 SQVTM, CDR2 ANQGSEA. The CDR3 protein is CSVPLAGGNEQFF. DNA for the CDR3: TGCAGCGTTCCACTAGCGGGGGGCAATGAGCAGTTCTTC.

The V and J genes are TRBV20-1 and TRBJ1-1; weak D call: TRBD1 (5 bases). The germline V gene encodes CDR1 DFQATT and CDR2 SNEGSKA (reference sequence). This CDR3 region has 14 residues. V shed 6 bases and J shed 4 bases, with 18 bases lying between them. The CDR3 region is CSAGNGGRGTEAFF. In nucleotides, the CDR3 is TGCAGTGCGGGGAACGGGGGAAGAGGCACTGAAGCTTTCTTT.

This clonotype has only a few counts. The chain combines TRBV4-1 with TRBJ2-4, with TRBD1 identical over 7 bases. CDR3 length equals 14 residues. Germline V gene data show CDR1 as MGHRA and CDR2 as YSYEKL. V lost 3 bases and J lost 7; bases outside the gene matches: 6. Here the CDR3 DNA reads TGCGCCAGCAGCCACCCGACAGGGTCGAACATTCAGTACTTC. It specifies CASSHPTGSNIQYF.

This clonotype was observed at least ten times. The V and J genes are TRBV7-9 and TRBJ2-7; D remains unclear. Trimming took 1 base from V and 6 from J, leaving 7 bases between them. Germline V lookup: CDR1 SEHNR, CDR2 FQNEAQ (reference sequence). The CDR3 length is 12 residues. CDR3 residues: CASSLDGSEQYF. The DNA for the CDR3 is TGTGCCAGCAGCTTAGATGGTAGCGAGCAGTACTTC.

The V gene is TRBV7-2, the J gene TRBJ2-2; 10 bases align to TRBD1. Germline V lookup: CDR1 SGHTA, CDR2 FQGNSA. The CDR3 runs 21 residues. V shed 7 bases, J shed 0 bases, and the junction held 20 bases outside the gene matches. The CDR3 reads CASIPWLETGGVTANTGELFF. Written as DNA, the CDR3 is TGTGCCAGCATCCCTTGGTTGGAGACAGGGGGCGTCACCGCGAACACCGGGGAGCTGTTTTTT.